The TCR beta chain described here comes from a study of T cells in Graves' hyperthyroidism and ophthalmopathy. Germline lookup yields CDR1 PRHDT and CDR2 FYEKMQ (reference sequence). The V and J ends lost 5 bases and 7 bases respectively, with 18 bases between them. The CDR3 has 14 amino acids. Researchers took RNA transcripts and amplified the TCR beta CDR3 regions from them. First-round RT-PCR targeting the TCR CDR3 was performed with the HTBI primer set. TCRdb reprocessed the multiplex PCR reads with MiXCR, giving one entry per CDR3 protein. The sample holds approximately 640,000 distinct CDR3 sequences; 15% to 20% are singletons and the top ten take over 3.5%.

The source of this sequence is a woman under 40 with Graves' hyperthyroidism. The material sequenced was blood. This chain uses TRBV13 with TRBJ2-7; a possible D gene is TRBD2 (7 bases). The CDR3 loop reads CASSTGGGAKEQYF. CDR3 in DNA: TGTGCCAGCAGCACCGGAGGGGGGGCGAAGGAGCAGTACTTC.